The present T cell receptor beta chain was sequenced within a study of T cells in Graves' hyperthyroidism and ophthalmopathy. In the study overall: Before any treatment, at initial diagnosis, peripheral blood was collected.

Points on this clonotype: Its antigen is still unknown.

There were TCR beta CDR3 regions amplified from RNA transcripts. Using the HTBI primer set, a first-round RT-PCR was run on the TCR CDR3. Each CDR3 protein is one row after TCRdb ran MiXCR on the multiplex PCR reads. Of about 350,000 distinct CDR3 sequences detected, approximately 14% appear once; the ten largest clones hold around 23%. This CDR3 region has 16 residues. Germline lookup yields CDR1 LNHDA and CDR2 SQIVND (reference sequence). The ends lost 5 bases at V and 4 bases at J; junction bases unmatched: 11. Patients were excluded because of uncontrolled infection, other autoimmune disease, pregnancy or lactation. Study-wide findings and caveats: Ophthalmopathy, as predicted by the model, came a median 6.5 months after the prediction.

This chain links TRBV19 with TRBJ1-5; TRBD1 agrees at 7 bases. The sample taken for sequencing was blood. The TCR was taken from a young woman with Graves' hyperthyroidism. DNA of the CDR3: TGTGCCAGTAGTCGAAATCTGCGGGACAGAAATCAGCCCCAGCATTTT. Translating it yields CASSRNLRDRNQPQHF.